Listed here is a single TCR beta chain. Per the authors' pipeline: Estimates of nucleated cell counts were drawn from the amplification of reference gene primers. Assay: immunoSEQ multiplex PCR; the TCRdb copy retains only in-frame clones and omits some. The D gene and trimming were derived from the DNA, and the V and J assignments and clone size from that table. There are some 54,000 clones in the sample; approximately 82% occur only once, and 6.9% lies in the top ten. The data belong to a study of blood T cell repertoires in COVID-19. The overall study: Acute and convalescent COVID-19 samples came from the United States, Italy and Spain. In each case, the material was cDNA or gDNA derived from T cells, B-cell-depleted T cells, or PBMCs.

V was clipped by 5 bases and J by 3 bases; unmatched bases: 12. Germline V gene sequence: CDR1 SGHTA, CDR2 FQGTGA. The CDR3 is made up of 18 amino acids. The sequencing input was peripheral blood. The sequence was obtained from a man between 65 and 85 years old with active COVID-19. This chain joins TRBV7-3 and TRBJ2-1, with 11 positions matching TRBD2. CDR3 residues: CASSLLPGSGGVYNEQFF. For the CDR3, the DNA is TGTGCCAGCAGCCTACTGCCGGGTAGCGGGGGGGTCTACAATGAGCAGTTCTTC. Using reference TRBV7-3 and TRBJ2-1 for the parts outside the CDR3, the full variable domain is GAGVSQTPSNKVTEKGKYVELRCDPISGHTALYWYRQSLGQGPEFLIYFQGTGAADDSGLPNDRFFAVRPEGSVSTLKIQRTERGDSAVYLCASSLLPGSGGVYNEQFFGPGTRLTVL.